Shown below are 14 T cell receptor beta chains from a single sample sequenced in a study of blood T cell repertoires in COVID-19. TCRdb's table, derived via immunoSEQ multiplex PCR, lists solely in-frame clones and lacks some. This repertoire shows 150,000 or so clones, about 84% found once; its top ten account for under 7%. The sample comprised PBMCs or T cells enriched from blood (not recorded which). The receptors here all came from a man aged 35 to 55 who had recovered from COVID-19.

The rearrangement uses TRBV7-9 and TRBJ2-2; 9 bases line up with TRBD2. With 0 bases clipped from V and 6 bases from J, the junction kept 5 bases outside the gene matches. The CDR3 has 16 residues. Germline CDR1 and CDR2: SEHNR and FQNEAQ (reference sequence). CDR3 bases: TGTGCCAGCAGCTTAGCGGCGGCTAGCGGGGCCGGGGAGCTGTTTTTT. Its protein is CASSLAAASGAGELFF. The entire variable domain, with the rest obtained from reference TRBV7-9 and TRBJ2-2, is as follows: DTGVSQNPRHKITKRGQNVTFRCDPISEHNRLYWYRQTLGQGPEFLTYFQNEAQLEKSRLLSDRFSAERPKGSFSTLEIQRTEQGDSAMYLCASSLAAASGAGELFFGEGSRLTVL.

The gene calls are TRBV6-5 and TRBJ1-2, with TRBD1 matching over 9 bases. Trimming at V came to 11 bases and at J to 4 bases, leaving 8 bases not matched to a gene. The length of the CDR3 is 13 residues. CDR1 MNHEY and CDR2 SVGAGI come from the germline V gene. CDR3 in amino acids: CACTGTGFYGYTF. As DNA, the CDR3 is TGTGCCTGCACCGGGACAGGGTTCTATGGCTACACCTTC.

This chain links TRBV5-1 with TRBJ1-2; 10 bases are shared with TRBD1. The trim removed 4 bases at V and 4 bases at J, leaving 7 bases unmatched. Germline CDR1 reads SGHRS; CDR2 reads YFSETQ. This CDR3 has 15 amino acids. The CDR3: CASSGGQGGGYGYTF. CDR3 in DNA: TGCGCCAGCAGCGGCGGACAGGGGGGCGGCTATGGCTACACCTTC. The full variable domain, with the rest looked up from reference TRBV5-1 and TRBJ1-2, is KAGVTQTPRYLIKTRGQQVTLSCSPISGHRSVSWYQQTPGQGLQFLFEYFSETQRNKGNFPGRFSGRQFSNSRSEMNVSTLELGDSALYLCASSGGQGGGYGYTFGSGTRLTVV.

This rearrangement joins TRBV11-2 to TRBJ1-5, with unresolved D. The CDR3 has 13 residues. The germline V and J ends were trimmed by 3 bases and 1 base, with 4 bases remaining between them. Germline CDR1 SGHAT, CDR2 FQNNGV. The CDR3 region is CASSLESNQPQHF. In DNA form, the CDR3 reads TGTGCCAGCAGCTTGGAGAGCAATCAGCCCCAGCATTTT.

This chain connects TRBV7-6 to TRBJ1-3; 7 bases map to TRBD1. CDR1 and CDR2 (germline): SGHVS, FNYEAQ. The V gene end was trimmed by 5 bases and the J gene end by 0 bases; junction bases not matched to a gene: 7. CDR3 length equals 16 residues. CDR3 sequence (DNA): TGTGCCAGCAGCATTTCCGGGACAGTCTCTGGAAACACCATATATTTT. Protein: CASSISGTVSGNTIYF.

This clone is a singleton in its sample. The genes are TRBV7-6 and TRBJ1-5; 9 nucleotides line up with TRBD1. This CDR3 is 16 amino acids long. V lost 5 bases to trimming and J lost 4 bases; unmatched junction nucleotides: 9. Per the germline V gene, CDR1 is SGHVS and CDR2 is FNYEAQ. The CDR3 loop reads CASSPVDRGWNQPQHF. CDR3 sequence (DNA): TGTGCCAGCAGCCCAGTCGACAGGGGGTGGAATCAGCCCCAGCATTTT. Looking up the rest from reference TRBV7-6 and TRBJ1-5 gives the full variable domain: GAGVSQSPRYKVTKRGQDVALRCDPISGHVSLYWYRQALGQGPEFLTYFNYEAQQDKSGLPNDRFSAERPEGSISTLTIQRTEQRDSAMYRCASSPVDRGWNQPQHFGDGTRLSIL.

The chain couples TRBV4-2 to TRBJ2-3; 14 positions match TRBD2. V trimming: 5 bases; J trimming: 0 bases; junction bases outside the gene matches: 10. In germline, CDR1 is LGHNA, CDR2 YNFKEQ. The CDR3 is 19 amino acids. CDR3 coding DNA: TGTGCCAGCAGCGCGATAGGGACTAGCGGGGGTGGAAGCACAGATACGCAGTATTTT. Its translation: CASSAIGTSGGGSTDTQYF.

The sample holds a few counts of this clone. The CDR3 sequence is CASSEGTVGYGYTF. CDR3 nucleotides: TGTGCCAGCAGCGAGGGGACAGTAGGGTATGGCTACACCTTC. The chain is built from TRBV9 and TRBJ1-2, with TRBD1 matching over 7 bases. V trimming: 3 bases; J trimming: 5 bases; junction bases outside the gene matches: 7. Germline V gene data show CDR1 as SGDLS and CDR2 as YYNGEE. The CDR3 contains 14 residues.

The rearrangement joins TRBV9 to TRBJ1-6, with 11 bases fitting TRBD1. The CDR3 is 15 amino acids. CDR1 and CDR2 (germline): SGDLS, YYNGEE. Trimming cost V 0 bases and J 10 bases; bases outside gene matches: 3. This CDR3 is CASSVGGTGGSPLHF. The CDR3 nucleotides are TGTGCCAGCAGCGTAGGTGGGACAGGGGGATCACCCCTCCACTTT.

Regarding this clone: Germline and junction disagree at one end, which may indicate a read error. The chain is built from TRBV2 and TRBJ1-4; the D is unclear. The CDR3 runs 13 residues. From germline, CDR1 is SNHLY and CDR2 FYNNEI. CDR3 loop: CASSEVKRHGGVF. The CDR3 DNA sequence: TGTGCCAGCAGTGAAGTGAAACGTCATGGCGGGGTTTTT.

This clone came up once. The gene calls are TRBV2 and TRBJ2-2; 7 nucleotides match TRBD2. There are 15 residues in the CDR3. Germline loops: CDR1 SNHLY, CDR2 FYNNEI. Trimming took 9 bases from V and 4 from J; bases not matched to a gene: 11. This chain's CDR3 is CASTGRGLSTGELFF. CDR3 in DNA: TGTGCCAGTACGGGGAGGGGACTAAGCACCGGGGAGCTGTTTTTT.

The chain joins TRBV2 to TRBJ2-6; 8 bases are a match to TRBD1. CDR3 size: 15 residues. V was clipped by 6 bases and J by 0 bases; unmatched bases: 1. Germline CDR1 SNHLY, CDR2 FYNNEI. CDR3 nucleotides: TGTGCCAGCAGCGGACAGGGCTCTGGGGCCAACGTCCTGACTTTC. Its protein product is CASSGQGSGANVLTF. The full variable domain, with the rest looked up from reference TRBV2 and TRBJ2-6, is EPEVTQTPSHQVTQMGQEVILRCVPISNHLYFYWYRQILGQKVEFLVSFYNNEISEKSEIFDDQFSVERPDGSNFTLKIRSTKLEDSAMYFCASSGQGSGANVLTFGAGSRLTVL.

This sequence joins TRBV27 and TRBJ1-4; D unresolved. The V gene lost 0 bases and the J gene lost 7 bases, with 12 bases spanning the gap. The CDR3 extends over 15 amino acids. The V gene's germline CDR1 is MNHEY and CDR2 SMNVEV (reference sequence). The CDR3 nucleotides read TGTGCCAGCAGTTTATCGTCGGGAGGTGGTGAAAAACTGTTTTTT. The encoded protein is CASSLSSGGGEKLFF.

V is TRBV6-5 and J is TRBJ2-7, with D uncertain. The V gene lost 7 bases and the J gene lost 6 bases, with 13 bases spanning the gap. Germline CDR1 is MNHEY and CDR2 is SVGAGI. This CDR3 spans 12 amino acids. CDR3 amino acids: CASIEFSGEQYF. The CDR3 nucleotides read TGTGCCAGCATAGAGTTCTCAGGCGAGCAGTACTTC.